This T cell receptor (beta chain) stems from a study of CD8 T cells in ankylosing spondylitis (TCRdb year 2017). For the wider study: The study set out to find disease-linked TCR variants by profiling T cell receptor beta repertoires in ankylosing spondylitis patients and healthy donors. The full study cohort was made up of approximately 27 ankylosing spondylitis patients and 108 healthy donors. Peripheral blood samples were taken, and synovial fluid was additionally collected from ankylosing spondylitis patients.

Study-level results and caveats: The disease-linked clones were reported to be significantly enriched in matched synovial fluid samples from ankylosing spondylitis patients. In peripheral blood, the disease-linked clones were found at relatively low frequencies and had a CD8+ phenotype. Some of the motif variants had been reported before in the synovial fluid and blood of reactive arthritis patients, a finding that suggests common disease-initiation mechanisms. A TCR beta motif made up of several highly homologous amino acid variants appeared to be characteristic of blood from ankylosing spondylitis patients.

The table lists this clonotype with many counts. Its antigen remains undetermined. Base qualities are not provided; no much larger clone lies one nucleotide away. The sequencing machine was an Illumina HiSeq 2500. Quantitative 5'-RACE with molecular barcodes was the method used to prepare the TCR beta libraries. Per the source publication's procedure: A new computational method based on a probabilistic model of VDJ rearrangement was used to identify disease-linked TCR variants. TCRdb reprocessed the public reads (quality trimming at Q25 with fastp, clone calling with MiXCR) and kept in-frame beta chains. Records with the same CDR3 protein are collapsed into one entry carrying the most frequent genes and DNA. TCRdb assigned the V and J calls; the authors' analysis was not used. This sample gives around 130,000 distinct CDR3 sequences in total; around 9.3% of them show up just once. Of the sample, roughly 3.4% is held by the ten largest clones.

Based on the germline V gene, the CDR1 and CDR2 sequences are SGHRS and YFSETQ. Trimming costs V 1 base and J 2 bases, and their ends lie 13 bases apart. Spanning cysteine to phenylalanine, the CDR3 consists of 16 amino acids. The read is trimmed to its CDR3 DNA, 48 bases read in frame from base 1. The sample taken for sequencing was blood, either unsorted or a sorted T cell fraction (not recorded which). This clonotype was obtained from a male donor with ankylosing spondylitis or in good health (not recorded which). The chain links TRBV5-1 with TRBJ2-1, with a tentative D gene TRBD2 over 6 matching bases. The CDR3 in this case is CASSLNRRGPYNEQFF. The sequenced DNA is TGCGCCAGCAGCTTGAATCGGAGGGGACCCTACAATGAGCAGTTCTTC.